A single sample gave rise to the 11 T cell receptor beta chains below, sequenced in a study of tumor and adjacent non-tumor tissue in lung cancer. TCRbeta libraries were built with three rounds of nested PCR, modified from ARM-PCR. TCRdb ran MiXCR on the multiplex PCR reads and lists one entry per CDR3 protein. Seen here are about 90,000 distinct CDR3 sequences, roughly 77% observed once, and the top ten hold just over 20%. RNA was extracted from bulk tissue without any cell sorting. More than 3 cm separated this lung sample from the edge of the tumor. The sample was distant non-tumor lung tissue. These receptors came from a woman aged 45-59 years with non-small cell lung cancer.

Concerning this clonotype: Relative to the germline gene, one junction end is altered; a read error may explain this. This chain uses TRBV4-1 with TRBJ1-2; D unresolved. This CDR3 region has 16 residues. Germline values: CDR1 MGHRA, CDR2 YSYEKL. This CDR3 is CASSQVVGLGVYGYIF. In nucleotides, the CDR3 is TGCGCCAGCAGCCAAGTTGTCGGTCTCGGAGTCTATGGCTACATCTTC.

The rearrangement joins TRBV5-1 to TRBJ2-2; the match to TRBD2 covers 10 bases. This CDR3 comprises 16 residues. The V gene end was trimmed by 5 bases and the J gene end by 5 bases; junction bases not matched to a gene: 9. Germline loops: CDR1 SGHRS, CDR2 YFSETQ. The CDR3 loop reads CASSFLPGLATGELFF. CDR3 in DNA: TGCGCCAGCAGTTTTCTCCCGGGACTAGCGACCGGGGAGCTGTTTTTT.

To note about this clonotype: One junction end disagrees with the germline gene, perhaps due to a read error. V gene TRBV28 combines with J gene TRBJ2-3; TRBD1 is a possible D gene (6 bases). The CDR3 has 15 amino acids. Germline CDR1 is MDHEN and CDR2 is SYDVKM. The CDR3 loop is CASSLVQGTTDTHYF. As DNA, the CDR3 is TGTGCCAGCAGTTTGGTACAGGGTACAACAGATACGCACTATTTT.

This clonotype was picked up one time. The CDR3 sequence is CGSLGAVDGAPIYF. The CDR3, as DNA: TGTGGCAGTTTAGGAGCGGTAGACGGTGCGCCAATTTACTTC. The gene calls are TRBV12-3 or TRBV12-4 and TRBJ2-4, with a tentative D call TRBD2 (5 bases). CDR3 length: 14 amino acids.

A word on this clonotype: Germline and junction disagree at one end, which may indicate a read error. The chain employs TRBV12-5 and TRBJ2-6, with 9 positions matching TRBD1. This CDR3 comprises 16 residues. Germline CDR1 is LGHNT and CDR2 is FRNRAP. The CDR3 nucleotides read TGTGCTAGTGCTTATACAGGGGGCTCTGGGGCCAACGTCCCGACTTTC. Its protein is CASAYTGGSGANVPTF.

As concerns this clonotype: One end of the junction varies from germline; a read error may be responsible. The chain combines TRBV29-1 with TRBJ1-3; possible D gene TRBD1, 6 bases. The CDR3 totals 13 residues. Germline values: CDR1 SQVTM, CDR2 ANQGSEA. The CDR3 region has the DNA TGCAGCCTTGAATCCGGGGGCGGAAACACCACATATTTT. Encoded protein: CSLESGGGNTTYF. The full variable domain, completed using reference TRBV29-1 and TRBJ1-3, is SAVISQKPSRDICQRGTSLTIQCQVDSQVTMMFWYRQQPGQSLTLIATANQGSEATYESGFVIDKFPISRPNLTFSTLTVSNMSPEDSSIYLCSLESGGGNTTYFGEGSWLTVV.

With regard to this clonotype: A clone one base away is much larger, so this may be a read error. V gene TRBV20-1 combines with J gene TRBJ2-5; D call uncertain. V was pared by 1 base and J by 5 bases, with 11 bases between. The CDR3 runs to 13 residues. Germline values: CDR1 DFQATT, CDR2 SNEGSKA (reference sequence). This chain's CDR3 is CSARGMFGETQYF. The CDR3 nucleotides read TGCAGTGCTAGAGGGATGTTTGGGGAGACCCAGTACTTC.

This clonotype occurred many times. The chain employs TRBV10-1 and TRBJ1-1; 7 bases align to TRBD1. The CDR3 is 14 amino acids. The J segment lost 6 bases and the V segment lost 6 bases, leaving 10 bases of the junction unmatched. CDR1 WNHNN and CDR2 SYGVQD come from the germline V gene (reference sequence). DNA for the CDR3: TGCGCCAGCAGGCCACAGGGGCATACCTCTGAAGCTTTCTTT. Its translation is CASRPQGHTSEAFF.

Of note for this clonotype: One base away lies a much larger clone, so this may be a sequencing read error. This sequence joins TRBV20-1 and TRBJ2-1; 7 bases are shared with TRBD2. This CDR3 region has 15 residues. Germline V gene lookup returns CDR1 DFQATT and CDR2 SNEGSKA (reference sequence). The CDR3 nucleotides are TGCGGTGCTAGCCCTAGCGGCATCTCCTACAATGAGCAGTTCTTC. This gives the protein CGASPSGISYNEQFF.

This clonotype has a count of ten or more. The chain carries TRBV28 and TRBJ2-1; D could derive from TRBD1 or TRBD2 (6 bases each). Trimming pared 5 bases from V and 5 bases from J, leaving 10 bases between. Germline loops: CDR1 MDHEN, CDR2 SYDVKM. This CDR3 region has 13 residues. The CDR3 sequence: CASSRGANNEQFF. In DNA, the CDR3 is TGTGCCAGCAGTAGGGGGGCGAACAATGAGCAGTTCTTC.

Regarding this clonotype: This could be a read error, since a much larger clone is one nucleotide away. The chain recombines TRBV28 with TRBJ2-7, with 10 bases that match TRBD2. V lost 6 bases and J lost 3; bases outside the gene matches: 5. The CDR3 sequence is 14 residues long. Germline V gene lookup returns CDR1 MDHEN and CDR2 SYDVKM. DNA of the CDR3: TGTGCCAGCAGCCCCCGGACTAGCGGCTACGAGCAGTACTTC. Translation gives CASSPRTSGYEQYF.